This record concerns one T cell receptor beta chain sequence. This sample is drawn from a study of blood T cell repertoires in COVID-19. Overall study: Some COVID-19 samples were acute and others convalescent; all came from the United States, Italy and Spain.

The germline V gene encodes CDR1 MNHEY and CDR2 SMNVEV (reference sequence). The CDR3 loop spans 16 amino acids. Unmatched junction bases numbered 9, after V lost 4 bases and J lost 2 bases. In the original workflow: Using reference gene primer amplification, nucleated cell counts were estimated. Profiled with immunoSEQ multiplex PCR; TCRdb holds only in-frame clones, not every one. V and J calls and clone size follow that table, whereas D and trimming were derived from the DNA. The sample contains 250,000 or so clones, about 82% of which appear only once. Study members were between roughly 18 and 100 years old and lived in 24 US regions. For recovered donors of Cohort 3, there were two negative PCRs, clearance, or symptom resolution.

Sequenced material: PBMCs or T cells enriched from blood (not recorded which). The clonotype comes from a woman aged 50 to 65 who had recovered from COVID-19. The rearrangement uses TRBV27 and TRBJ1-2, with 8 bases identical to TRBD1. CDR3 region: CASSSYRTGPNYGYTF. DNA for the CDR3: TGTGCCAGCAGTTCCTATCGGACAGGGCCAAACTATGGCTACACCTTC.